This TCR beta chain came from a study of blood T cell repertoires in COVID-19. Study background: COVID-19 samples from acute and convalescent phases originated in the United States, Italy and Spain. T cells, B-cell-depleted T cells, or PBMCs provided the cDNA or gDNA that served as material.

Original analysis: Reference gene primer amplification in the assay estimated nucleated cell counts. The method was immunoSEQ multiplex PCR; TCRdb's version includes in-frame clones alone and lacks a portion of them. D and trimming were read from the DNA, whereas the V and J calls and clone size are those reported in that table. The sample consists of over 100,000 clones, about 85% of them appearing once. Germline V CDR1 and CDR2: WSHSY, SAAADI. The CDR3 length is 13 residues. V gave up 8 bases and J gave up 4 bases, with 14 bases separating them. V and J are TRBV10-2 and TRBJ2-5; tentatively, D is TRBD1 (6 bases). What was sequenced was peripheral blood. This sequence originates from a man older than 75 with acute or convalescent COVID-19. CDR3 sequence: CASRLRGGETQYF. The CDR3 nucleotides are TGCGCCAGCCGCCTCAGGGGTGGAGAGACCCAGTACTTC.